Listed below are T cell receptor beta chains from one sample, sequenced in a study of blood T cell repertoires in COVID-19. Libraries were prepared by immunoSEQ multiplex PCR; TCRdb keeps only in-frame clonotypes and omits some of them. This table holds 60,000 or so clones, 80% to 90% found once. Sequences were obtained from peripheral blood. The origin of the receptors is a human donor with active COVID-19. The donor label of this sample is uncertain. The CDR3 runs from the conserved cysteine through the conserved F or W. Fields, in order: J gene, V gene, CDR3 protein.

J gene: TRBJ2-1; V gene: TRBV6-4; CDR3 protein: CASSDSNPISGGTQSSYNEQFF
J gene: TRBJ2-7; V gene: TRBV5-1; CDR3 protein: CASSLGTSGGLSYEQYF
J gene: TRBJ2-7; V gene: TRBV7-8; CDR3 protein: CASSLGQGSPTYEQYF
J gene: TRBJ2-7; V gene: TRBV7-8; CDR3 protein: CASSPVSGDTYEQYF
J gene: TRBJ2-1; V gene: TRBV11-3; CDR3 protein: CASSRFSFRGGPGNEQFF
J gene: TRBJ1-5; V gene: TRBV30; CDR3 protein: CAWSGQGNQPQHF
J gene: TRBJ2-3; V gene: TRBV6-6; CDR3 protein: CASAYLGTGSTDTQYF
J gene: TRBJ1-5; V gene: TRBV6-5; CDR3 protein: CASSYTGYNQPQHF
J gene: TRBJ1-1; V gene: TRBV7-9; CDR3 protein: CASSFPRTGPTEAFF
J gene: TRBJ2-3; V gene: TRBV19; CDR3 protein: CASSTGTYTDTQYF
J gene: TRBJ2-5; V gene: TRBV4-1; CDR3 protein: CASSQDRGSVETQYF
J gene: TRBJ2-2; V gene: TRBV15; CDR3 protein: CATRSGLAGVTGELFF
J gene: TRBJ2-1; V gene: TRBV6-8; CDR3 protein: CASSYPLKVQAGDEQFF
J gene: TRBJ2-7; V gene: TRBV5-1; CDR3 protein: CASSLEGGDRGNEQYF
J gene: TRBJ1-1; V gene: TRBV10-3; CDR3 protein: CAISGTGRRGTEAFF
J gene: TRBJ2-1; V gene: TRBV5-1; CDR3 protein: CASSIEGLAGYNEQFF
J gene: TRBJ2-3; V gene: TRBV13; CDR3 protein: CASSPTWTSGDTQYF
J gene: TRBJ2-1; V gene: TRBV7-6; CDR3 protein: CASSLGGSGTSGEQFF
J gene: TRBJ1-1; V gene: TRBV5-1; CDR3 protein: CASSLARAAEAFF
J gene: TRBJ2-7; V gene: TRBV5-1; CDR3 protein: CASSLAQGREQYF
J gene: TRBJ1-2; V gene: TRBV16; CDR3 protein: CASSQSDIEGYTF
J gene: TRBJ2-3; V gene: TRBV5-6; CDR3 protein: CASSSGSGGAADTQYF
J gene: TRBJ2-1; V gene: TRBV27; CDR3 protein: CASSSGTSRVHEQFF
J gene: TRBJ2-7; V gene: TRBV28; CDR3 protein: CASIGTGGPYEQYF
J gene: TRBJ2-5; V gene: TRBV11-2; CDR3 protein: CASSLMRSGETQYF
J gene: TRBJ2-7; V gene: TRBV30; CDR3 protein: CAWSVASYEQYF
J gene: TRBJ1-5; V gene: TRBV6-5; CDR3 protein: CASSSGKSNQPQHF
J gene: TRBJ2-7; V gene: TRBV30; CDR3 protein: CAWSPGQGAGEQYF
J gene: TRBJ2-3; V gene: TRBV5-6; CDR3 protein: CASSFNRDRDGDTQYF
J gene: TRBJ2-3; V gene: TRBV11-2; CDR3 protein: CASSLGGSTSDTQYF
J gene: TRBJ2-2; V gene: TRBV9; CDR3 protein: CATSPDRVNTGELFF
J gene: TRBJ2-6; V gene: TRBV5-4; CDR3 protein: CASSRDRDPGANVLTF
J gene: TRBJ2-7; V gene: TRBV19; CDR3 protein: CASSIRLAGGYEQYF
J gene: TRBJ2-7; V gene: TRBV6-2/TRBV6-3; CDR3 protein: CASSLQEQGLAYEQYF
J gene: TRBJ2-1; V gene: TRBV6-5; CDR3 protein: CASSPGLAWVNEQFF
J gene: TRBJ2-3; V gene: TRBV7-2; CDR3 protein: CASSLNRNTQYF
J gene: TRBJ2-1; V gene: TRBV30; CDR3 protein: CAWSAGPGTYNEQFF
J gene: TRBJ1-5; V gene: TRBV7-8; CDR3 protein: CASSLIGGHNQPQHF
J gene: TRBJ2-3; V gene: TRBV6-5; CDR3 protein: CASTRSGVGDTQYF
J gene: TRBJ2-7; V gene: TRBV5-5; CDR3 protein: CASSFGGSSYEQYF
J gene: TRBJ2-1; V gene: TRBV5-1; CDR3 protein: CASSWTGFGDSYNEQFF
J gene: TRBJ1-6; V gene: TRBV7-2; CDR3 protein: CASSLRGSGSPLHF
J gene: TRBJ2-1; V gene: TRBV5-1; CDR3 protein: CASLREGQGINEQFF
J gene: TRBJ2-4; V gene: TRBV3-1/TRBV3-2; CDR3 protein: CASSPRLRGATKNIQYF
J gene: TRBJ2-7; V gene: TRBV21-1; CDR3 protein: CASSICSGRADEQYF
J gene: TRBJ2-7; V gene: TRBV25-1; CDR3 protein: CASRGRSYEQYF
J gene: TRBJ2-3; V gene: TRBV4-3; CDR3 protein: CASSQAGGTDTQYF
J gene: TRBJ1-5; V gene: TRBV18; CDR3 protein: CASSPSRGQPQHF
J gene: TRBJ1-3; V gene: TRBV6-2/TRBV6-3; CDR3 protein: CASSKTGGIGNTIYF
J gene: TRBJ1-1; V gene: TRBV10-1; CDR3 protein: CASRGQGAPEAFF
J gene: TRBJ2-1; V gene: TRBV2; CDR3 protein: CASSPPPPGTGGNEQFF
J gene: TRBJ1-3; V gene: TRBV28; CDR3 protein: CASSLTTVAKWGNTIYF
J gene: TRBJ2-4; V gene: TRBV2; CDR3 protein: CASRRAGGRLPIQYF
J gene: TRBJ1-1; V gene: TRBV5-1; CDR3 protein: CASRAGQTIFGNTEAFF
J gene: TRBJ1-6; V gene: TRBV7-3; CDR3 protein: CASSLTGGSSSPLHF
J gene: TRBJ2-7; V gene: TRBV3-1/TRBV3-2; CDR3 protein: CASSGTTGAYEQYF
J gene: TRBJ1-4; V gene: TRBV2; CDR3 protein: CASSAPDRGKLFF
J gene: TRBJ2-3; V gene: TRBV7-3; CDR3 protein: CASSFASGIGTDTQYF
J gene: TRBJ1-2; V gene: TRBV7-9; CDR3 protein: CASSKPGQELLGYGYTF